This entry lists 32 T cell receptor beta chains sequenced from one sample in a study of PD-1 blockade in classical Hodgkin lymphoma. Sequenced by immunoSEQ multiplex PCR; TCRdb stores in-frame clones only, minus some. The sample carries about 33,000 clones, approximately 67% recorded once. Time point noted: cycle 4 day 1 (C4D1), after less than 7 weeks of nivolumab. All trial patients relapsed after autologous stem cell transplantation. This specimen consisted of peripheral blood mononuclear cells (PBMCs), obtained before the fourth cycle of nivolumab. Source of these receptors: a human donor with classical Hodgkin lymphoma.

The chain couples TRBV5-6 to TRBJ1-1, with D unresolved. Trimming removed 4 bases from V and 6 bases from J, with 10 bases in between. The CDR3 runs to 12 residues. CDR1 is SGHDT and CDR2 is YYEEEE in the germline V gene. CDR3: CASSPVGAEAFF. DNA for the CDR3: TGTGCCAGCAGCCCAGTTGGGGCTGAAGCTTTCTTT.

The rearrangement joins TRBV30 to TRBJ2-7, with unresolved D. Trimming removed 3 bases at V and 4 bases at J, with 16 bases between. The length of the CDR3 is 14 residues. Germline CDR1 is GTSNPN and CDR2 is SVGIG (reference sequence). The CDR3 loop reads CAWRDRVHVYEQYF. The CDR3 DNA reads TGTGCCTGGAGGGACCGGGTGCACGTTTACGAGCAGTACTTC. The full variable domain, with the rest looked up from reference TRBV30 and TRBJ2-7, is SQTIHQWPATLVQPVGSPLSLECTVEGTSNPNLYWYRQAAGRGLQLLFYSVGIGQISSEVPQNLSASRPQDRQFILSSKKLLLSDSGFYLCAWRDRVHVYEQYFGPGTRLTVT.

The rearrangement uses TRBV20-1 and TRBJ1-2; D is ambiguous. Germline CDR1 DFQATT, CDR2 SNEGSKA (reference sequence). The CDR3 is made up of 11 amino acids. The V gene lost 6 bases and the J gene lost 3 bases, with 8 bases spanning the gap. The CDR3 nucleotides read TGCAGTGCCCTTCCCGACTATGGCTACACCTTC. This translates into CSALPDYGYTF.

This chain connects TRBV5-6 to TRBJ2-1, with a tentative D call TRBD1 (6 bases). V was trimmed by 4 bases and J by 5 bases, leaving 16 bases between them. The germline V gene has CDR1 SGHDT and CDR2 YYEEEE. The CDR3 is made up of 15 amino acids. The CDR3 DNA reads TGTGCCAGCAGCGCCCGACAGGTTCTAAACAATGAGCAGTTCTTC. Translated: CASSARQVLNNEQFF.

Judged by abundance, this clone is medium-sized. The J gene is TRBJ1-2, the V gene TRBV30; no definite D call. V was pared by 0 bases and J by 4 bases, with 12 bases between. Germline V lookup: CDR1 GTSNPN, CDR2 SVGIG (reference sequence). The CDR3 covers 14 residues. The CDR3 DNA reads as TGTGCCTGGAGTGTCCCGAGTTTCCCCTATGGCTACACCTTC. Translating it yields CAWSVPSFPYGYTF.

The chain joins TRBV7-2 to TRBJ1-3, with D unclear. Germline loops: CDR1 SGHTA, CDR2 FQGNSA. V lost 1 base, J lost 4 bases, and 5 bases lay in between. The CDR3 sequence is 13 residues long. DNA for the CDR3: TGTGCCAGCAGCTTAGACGCCGGAAACACCATATATTTT. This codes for CASSLDAGNTIYF.

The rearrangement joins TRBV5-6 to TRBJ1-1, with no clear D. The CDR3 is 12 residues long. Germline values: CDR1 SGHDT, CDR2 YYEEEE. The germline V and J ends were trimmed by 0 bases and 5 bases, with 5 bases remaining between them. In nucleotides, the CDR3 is TGTGCCAGCAGCTTGGAGGGAACTGAAGCTTTCTTT. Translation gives CASSLEGTEAFF.

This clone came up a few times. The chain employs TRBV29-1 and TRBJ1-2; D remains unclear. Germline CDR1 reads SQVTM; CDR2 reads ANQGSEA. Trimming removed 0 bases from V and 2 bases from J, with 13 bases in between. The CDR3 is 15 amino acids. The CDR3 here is CSVEDDGQPNYGYTF. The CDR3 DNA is TGCAGCGTTGAAGATGACGGCCAACCCAACTATGGCTACACCTTC.

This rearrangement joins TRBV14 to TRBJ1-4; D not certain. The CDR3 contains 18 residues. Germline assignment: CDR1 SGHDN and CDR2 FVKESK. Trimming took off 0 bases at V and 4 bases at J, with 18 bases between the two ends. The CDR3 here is CASSQELLGVSRNEKLFF. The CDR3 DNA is TGTGCCAGCAGCCAAGAGCTCCTGGGAGTCTCCCGTAATGAAAAACTGTTTTTT.

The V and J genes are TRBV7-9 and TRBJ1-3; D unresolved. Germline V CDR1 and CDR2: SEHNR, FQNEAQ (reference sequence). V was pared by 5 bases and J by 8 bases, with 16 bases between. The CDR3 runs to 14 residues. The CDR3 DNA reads TGTGCCAGCAGCACCGGCCTGGCGAGGGACACCATATATTTT. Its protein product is CASSTGLARDTIYF.

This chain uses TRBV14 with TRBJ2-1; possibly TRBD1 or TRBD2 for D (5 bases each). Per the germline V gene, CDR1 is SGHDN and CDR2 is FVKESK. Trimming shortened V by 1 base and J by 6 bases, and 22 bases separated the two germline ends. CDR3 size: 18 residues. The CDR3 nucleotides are TGTGCCAGCAGCCAAGTGATAGCCGGGACCGGGTTTATCAATGAGCAGTTCTTC. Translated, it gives CASSQVIAGTGFINEQFF. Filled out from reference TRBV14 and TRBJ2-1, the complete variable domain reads EAGVTQFPSHSVIEKGQTVTLRCDPISGHDNLYWYRRVMGKEIKFLLHFVKESKQDESGMPNNRFLAERTGGTYSTLKVQPAELEDSGVYFCASSQVIAGTGFINEQFFGPGTRLTVL.

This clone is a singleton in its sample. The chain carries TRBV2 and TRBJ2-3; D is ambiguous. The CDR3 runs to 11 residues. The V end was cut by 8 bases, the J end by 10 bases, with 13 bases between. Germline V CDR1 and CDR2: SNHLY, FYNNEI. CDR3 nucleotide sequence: TGTGCCAGCTTATCGGCCGAGGCGCAGTATTTT. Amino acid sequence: CASLSAEAQYF.

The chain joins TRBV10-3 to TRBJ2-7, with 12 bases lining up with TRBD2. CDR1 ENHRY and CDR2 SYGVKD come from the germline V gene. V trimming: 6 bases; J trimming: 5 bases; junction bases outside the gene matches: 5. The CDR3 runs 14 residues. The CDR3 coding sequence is TGTGCCATCAGAAGGACTAGCGGGGATAACGAGCAGTACTTC. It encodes CAIRRTSGDNEQYF.

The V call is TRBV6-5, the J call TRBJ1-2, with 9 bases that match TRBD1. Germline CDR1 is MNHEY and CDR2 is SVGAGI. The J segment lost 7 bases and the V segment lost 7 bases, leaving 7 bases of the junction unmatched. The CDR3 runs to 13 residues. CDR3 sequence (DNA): TGTGCCAGCACTCCCGGGACAGGGATTGGCTACACCTTC. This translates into CASTPGTGIGYTF.

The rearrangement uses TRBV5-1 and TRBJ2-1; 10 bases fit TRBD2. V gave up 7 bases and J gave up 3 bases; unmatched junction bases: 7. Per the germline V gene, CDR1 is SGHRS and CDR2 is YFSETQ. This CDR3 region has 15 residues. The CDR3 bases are TGCGCCAGCGAGCGGGAGGGCGGGGGCTACAATGAGCAGTTCTTC. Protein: CASEREGGGYNEQFF.

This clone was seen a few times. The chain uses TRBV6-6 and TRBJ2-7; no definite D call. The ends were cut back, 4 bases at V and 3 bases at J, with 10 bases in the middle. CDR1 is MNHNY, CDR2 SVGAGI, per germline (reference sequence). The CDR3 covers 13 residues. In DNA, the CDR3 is TGTGCCAGCAGTTTATCGGCAGTCTACGAGCAGTACTTC. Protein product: CASSLSAVYEQYF.

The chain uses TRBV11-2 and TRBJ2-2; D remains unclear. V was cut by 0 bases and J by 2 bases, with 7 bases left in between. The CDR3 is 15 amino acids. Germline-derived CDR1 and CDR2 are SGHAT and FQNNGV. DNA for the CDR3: TGTGCCAGCAGCTTAGAATGGCATAACACCGGGGAGCTGTTTTTT. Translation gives CASSLEWHNTGELFF. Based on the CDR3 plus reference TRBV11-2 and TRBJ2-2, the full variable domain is EAGVAQSPRYKIIEKRQSVAFWCNPISGHATLYWYQQILGQGPKLLIQFQNNGVVDDSQLPKDRFSAERLKGVDSTLKIQPAKLEDSAVYLCASSLEWHNTGELFFGEGSRLTVL.

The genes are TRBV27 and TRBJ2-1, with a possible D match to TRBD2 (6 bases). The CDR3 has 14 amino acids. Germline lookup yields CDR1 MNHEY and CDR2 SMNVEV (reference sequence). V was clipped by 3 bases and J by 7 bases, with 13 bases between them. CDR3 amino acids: CASSLRARGNEQFF. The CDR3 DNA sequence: TGTGCCAGCAGTTTGAGGGCCCGGGGGAATGAGCAGTTCTTC.

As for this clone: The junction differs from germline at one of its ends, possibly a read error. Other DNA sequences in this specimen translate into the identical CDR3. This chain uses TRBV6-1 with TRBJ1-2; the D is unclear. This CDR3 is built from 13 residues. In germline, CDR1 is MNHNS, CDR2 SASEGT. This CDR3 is CASREGRNYGYTF. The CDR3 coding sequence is TGTGCCAGCAGGGAAGGGCGTAACTATGGCTACACCTTC.

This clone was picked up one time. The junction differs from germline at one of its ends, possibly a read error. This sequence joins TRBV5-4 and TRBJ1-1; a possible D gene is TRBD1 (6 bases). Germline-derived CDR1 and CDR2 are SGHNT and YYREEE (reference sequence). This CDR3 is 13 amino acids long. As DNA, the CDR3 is TGCGCCAGCAGCCAGACAGGGAACACTGAAGCTTTCTTT. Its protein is CASSQTGNTEAFF.

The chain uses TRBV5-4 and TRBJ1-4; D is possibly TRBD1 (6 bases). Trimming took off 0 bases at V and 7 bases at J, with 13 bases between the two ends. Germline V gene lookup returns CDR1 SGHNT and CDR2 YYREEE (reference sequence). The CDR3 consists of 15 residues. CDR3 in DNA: TGTGCCAGCAGCTTGGGCCCAGGGGTTGGTGAAAAACTGTTTTTT. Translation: CASSLGPGVGEKLFF.

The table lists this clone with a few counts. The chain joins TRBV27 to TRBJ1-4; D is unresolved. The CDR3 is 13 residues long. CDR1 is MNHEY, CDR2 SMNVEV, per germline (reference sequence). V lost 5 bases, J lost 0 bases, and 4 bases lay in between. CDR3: CASSRATNEKLFF. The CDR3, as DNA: TGTGCCAGCAGTCGGGCAACTAATGAAAAACTGTTTTTT.

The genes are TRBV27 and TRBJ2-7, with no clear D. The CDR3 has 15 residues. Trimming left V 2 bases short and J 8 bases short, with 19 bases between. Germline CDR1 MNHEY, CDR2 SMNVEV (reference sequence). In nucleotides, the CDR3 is TGTGCCAGCAGTTTACACCTCTCTCCGGGCTGGAAGCAGTACTTC. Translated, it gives CASSLHLSPGWKQYF.

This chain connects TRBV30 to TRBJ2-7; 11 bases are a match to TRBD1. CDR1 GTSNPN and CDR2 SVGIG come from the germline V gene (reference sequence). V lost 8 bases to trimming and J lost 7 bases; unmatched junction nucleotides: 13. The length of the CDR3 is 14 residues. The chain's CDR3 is CARTPGTGGGEQYF. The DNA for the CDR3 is TGTGCCCGAACCCCCGGGACAGGGGGAGGGGAGCAGTACTTC.

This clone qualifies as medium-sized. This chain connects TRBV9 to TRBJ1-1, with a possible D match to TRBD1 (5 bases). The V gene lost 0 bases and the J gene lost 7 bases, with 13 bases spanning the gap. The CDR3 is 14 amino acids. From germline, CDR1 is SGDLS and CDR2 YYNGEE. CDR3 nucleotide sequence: TGTGCCAGCAGCGTAGCTACTGGGGCGGATGAAGCTTTCTTT. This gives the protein CASSVATGADEAFF.

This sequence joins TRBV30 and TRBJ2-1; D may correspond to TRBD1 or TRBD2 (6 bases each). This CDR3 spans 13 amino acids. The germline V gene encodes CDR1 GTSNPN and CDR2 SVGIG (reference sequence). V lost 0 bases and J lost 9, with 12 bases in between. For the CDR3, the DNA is TGTGCCTGGAGTGTACTGTCGGGGGCTGAGCAGTTCTTC. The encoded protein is CAWSVLSGAEQFF. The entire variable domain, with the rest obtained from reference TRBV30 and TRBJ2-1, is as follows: SQTIHQWPATLVQPVGSPLSLECTVEGTSNPNLYWYRQAAGRGLQLLFYSVGIGQISSEVPQNLSASRPQDRQFILSSKKLLLSDSGFYLCAWSVLSGAEQFFGPGTRLTVL.

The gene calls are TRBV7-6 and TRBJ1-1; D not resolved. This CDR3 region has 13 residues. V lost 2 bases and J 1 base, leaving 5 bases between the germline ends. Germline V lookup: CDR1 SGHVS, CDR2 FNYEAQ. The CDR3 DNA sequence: TGTGCCAGCAGCTTACAAGGGAACACTGAAGCTTTCTTT. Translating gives CASSLQGNTEAFF.

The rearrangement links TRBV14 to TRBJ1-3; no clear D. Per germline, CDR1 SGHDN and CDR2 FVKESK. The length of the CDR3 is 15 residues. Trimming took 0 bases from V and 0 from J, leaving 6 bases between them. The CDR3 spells CASSQDFISGNTIYF. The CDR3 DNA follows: TGTGCCAGCAGCCAAGATTTCATCTCTGGAAACACCATATATTTT.

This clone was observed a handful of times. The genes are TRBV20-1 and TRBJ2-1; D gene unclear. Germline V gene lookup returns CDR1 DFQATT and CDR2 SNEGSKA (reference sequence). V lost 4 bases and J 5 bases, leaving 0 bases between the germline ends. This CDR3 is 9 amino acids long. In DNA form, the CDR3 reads TGCAGTGCTAACAATGAGCAGTTCTTC. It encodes CSANNEQFF.

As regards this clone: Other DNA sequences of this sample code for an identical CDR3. The CDR3 spells CASGLTPGYTF. The CDR3 nucleotides are TGTGCTAGTGGTTTGACCCCCGGCTACACCTTC. V is TRBV12-5 and J is TRBJ1-2; D call uncertain. Looked up from germline, CDR1 is LGHNT and CDR2 is FRNRAP. The CDR3 is 11 amino acids. V was trimmed by 2 bases and J by 8 bases, leaving 6 bases between them.

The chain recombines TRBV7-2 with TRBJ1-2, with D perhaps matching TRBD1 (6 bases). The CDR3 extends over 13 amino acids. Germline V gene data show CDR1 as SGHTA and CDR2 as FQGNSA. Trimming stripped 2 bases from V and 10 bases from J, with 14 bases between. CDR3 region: CASSLSGAPFYTF. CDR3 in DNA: TGTGCCAGCAGCTTATCGGGGGCGCCCTTCTACACCTTC.

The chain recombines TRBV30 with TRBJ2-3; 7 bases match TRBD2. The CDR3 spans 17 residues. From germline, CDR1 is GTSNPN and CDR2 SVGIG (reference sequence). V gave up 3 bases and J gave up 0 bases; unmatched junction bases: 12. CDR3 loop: CAWSNPGGSPSTDTQYF. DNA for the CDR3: TGTGCCTGGAGCAACCCCGGGGGGAGCCCTAGCACAGATACGCAGTATTTT. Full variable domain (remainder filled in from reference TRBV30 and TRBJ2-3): SQTIHQWPATLVQPVGSPLSLECTVEGTSNPNLYWYRQAAGRGLQLLFYSVGIGQISSEVPQNLSASRPQDRQFILSSKKLLLSDSGFYLCAWSNPGGSPSTDTQYFGPGTRLTVL.